One and the same sample provided the 25 T cell receptor beta chains below, sequenced in a study of T-cell memory formation after mild COVID-19. TCRdb ran MiXCR on the 5' RACE reads and lists one entry per CDR3 protein. The sample includes more than 250,000 distinct CDR3 sequences, more than 15% of them seen just once. Material for sequencing was PBMCs or a T cell subset sorted from them (not recorded which). The receptors originated from a man younger than 35 who had mild COVID-19 (a few samples of this study predate the infection). Cell type and time point are not known.

The chain is built from TRBV20-1 and TRBJ2-7, with D hard to call. CDR3 length equals 11 residues. The germline V gene encodes CDR1 DFQATT and CDR2 SNEGSKA (reference sequence). V lost 1 base, J lost 4 bases, and 5 bases lay in between. The DNA of the CDR3 is TGCAGTGCTAGAGCCGTATACGAGCAGTACTTC. Translation gives CSARAVYEQYF.

The chain recombines TRBV10-3 with TRBJ1-1, with TRBD1 matching 9 bases. With V trimmed by 3 bases and J by 4 bases, 6 bases remained unmatched. Germline loops: CDR1 ENHRY, CDR2 SYGVKD. The CDR3 is made up of 15 amino acids. For the CDR3, the DNA is TGTGCCATCAGTGATTCCCGGACAGGGGTCACTGAAGCTTTCTTT. Protein sequence: CAISDSRTGVTEAFF.

A few counts support this clonotype. V is TRBV5-1 and J is TRBJ2-1; D perhaps matches TRBD1 (6 bases). In germline, CDR1 is SGHRS, CDR2 YFSETQ. V gave up 4 bases and J gave up 4 bases, with 12 bases separating them. The CDR3 sequence is 14 residues long. CDR3 sequence reads: CASSEQGPYNEQFF. As DNA, the CDR3 is TGCGCCAGCAGCGAACAGGGACCGTACAATGAGCAGTTCTTC. Filled out from reference TRBV5-1 and TRBJ2-1, the complete variable domain reads KAGVTQTPRYLIKTRGQQVTLSCSPISGHRSVSWYQQTPGQGLQFLFEYFSETQRNKGNFPGRFSGRQFSNSRSEMNVSTLELGDSALYLCASSEQGPYNEQFFGPGTRLTVL.

This chain connects TRBV29-1 to TRBJ2-2; D gene uncertain. V was clipped by 3 bases and J by 5 bases, with 13 bases between them. Looked up from germline, CDR1 is SQVTM and CDR2 is ANQGSEA. The CDR3 totals 14 residues. Here the CDR3 DNA reads TGCAGCGTTGACCCCGGGTATTCGACCGGGGAGCTGTTTTTT. Its protein is CSVDPGYSTGELFF.

This clonotype has a handful of counts. One end of the junction is discordant with germline, which a read error may explain. The chain links TRBV7-9 to TRBJ2-3; D is unclear. CDR3 length: 12 residues. The germline gives CDR1 SEHNR, CDR2 FQNEAQ (reference sequence). CDR3 nucleotides: TGTGCCAGCCGCTTGGCAACAGATACGCAGTATTTT. Residues: CASRLATDTQYF.

This clonotype was counted only a few times. As DNA, the CDR3 is TGTGCCATCAGTGAGGTCCCAAAAGGCCAGCAAGAGACCCAGTACTTC. As protein: CAISEVPKGQQETQYF. The rearrangement links TRBV10-3 to TRBJ2-5; the D is unclear. CDR1 ENHRY and CDR2 SYGVKD come from the germline V gene. The CDR3 length is 16 residues. Between the trimmed V and J ends, which lost 2 bases and 2 bases, there was a span of 15 bases.

The rearrangement uses TRBV29-1 and TRBJ1-1; no firm D call. Germline V gene data show CDR1 as SQVTM and CDR2 as ANQGSEA. CDR3 length equals 12 residues. V was shortened by 4 bases and J by 1 base, with 7 bases between the two germline ends. This CDR3 is CSVGGANTEAFF. DNA for the CDR3: TGCAGCGTTGGTGGAGCGAACACTGAAGCTTTCTTT.

This clonotype has just a few counts. The rearrangement joins TRBV29-1 to TRBJ2-3; TRBD1 matches 8 bases. The length of the CDR3 is 13 residues. The germline CDR1 and CDR2 sequences are SQVTM and ANQGSEA. Unmatched junction bases numbered 5, after V lost 6 bases and J lost 3 bases. The CDR3 DNA is TGCAGCGTGGAGCGACAGGGGACAGATACGCAGTATTTT. It encodes CSVERQGTDTQYF.

This clonotype was recorded a few times. This chain uses TRBV5-6 with TRBJ1-5, with D possibly TRBD1 on 5 matching bases. The germline gives CDR1 SGHDT, CDR2 YYEEEE. The CDR3 runs 14 residues. The V and J ends lost 1 base and 7 bases respectively, with 12 bases between them. DNA for the CDR3: TGTGCCAGCAGCTTGTGGGGCGAGGGGCAGCCCCAGCATTTT. It is translated as CASSLWGEGQPQHF.

The rearrangement links TRBV7-6 to TRBJ2-2, with D perhaps matching TRBD1 (6 bases). Looked up from germline, CDR1 is SGHVS and CDR2 is FNYEAQ. Trimming shortened V by 5 bases and J by 8 bases, and 18 bases separated the two germline ends. The CDR3 has 15 residues. The CDR3 DNA reads as TGTGCCAGCAGCCCCCCCCAGGCAGGGGCTGGGGAGCTGTTTTTT. Translated, it gives CASSPPQAGAGELFF.

The chain employs TRBV6-2 or TRBV6-3 and TRBJ2-7, with a tentative D call TRBD1 (6 bases). V gave up 11 bases and J gave up 3 bases, with 20 bases separating them. CDR3 length: 14 amino acids. CDR1 is MNHEY and CDR2 is SVGEGT in the germline V gene. DNA for the CDR3: TGTGCCTCTTCGGCAAAACAGGGCTACTACGAGCAGTACGTC. Translated: CASSAKQGYYEQYV.

This clonotype has at least ten counts. The chain couples TRBV4-1 to TRBJ2-3; tentatively, D is TRBD2 (5 bases). Germline-derived CDR1 and CDR2 are MGHRA and YSYEKL. The CDR3 runs to 16 residues. The ends were cut back, 0 bases at V and 0 bases at J, with 10 bases in the middle. The CDR3 here is CASSQEGSPSTDTQYF. Written as DNA, the CDR3 is TGCGCCAGCAGCCAAGAGGGGAGTCCGAGCACAGATACGCAGTATTTT.

In its sample, this clonotype was seen a few times. The V call is TRBV7-2, the J call TRBJ2-2; D gene unclear. V was pared by 4 bases and J by 8 bases, with 11 bases between. The CDR3 sequence is 13 residues long. Germline values: CDR1 SGHTA, CDR2 FQGNSA. CDR3 DNA sequence: TGTGCCAGCAGCTCTTGGCACGATGGGGAGCTGTTTTTT. This translates into CASSSWHDGELFF.

This clonotype showed up just a few times. The chain links TRBV11-3 to TRBJ1-1; no definite D call. Germline V CDR1 and CDR2: SGHNT, YENEEA. The V and J ends lost 4 bases and 3 bases respectively, with 15 bases between them. The CDR3 runs to 15 residues. CDR3 sequence (DNA): TGTGCCAGCAGCTCCGGACGCTTCGGCGACACTGAAGCTTTCTTT. Amino acids: CASSSGRFGDTEAFF. Using reference TRBV11-3 and TRBJ1-1 for the parts outside the CDR3, the full variable domain is EAGVVQSPRYKIIEKKQPVAFWCNPISGHNTLYWYLQNLGQGPELLIRYENEEAVDDSQLPKDRFSAERLKGVDSTLKIQPAELGDSAVYLCASSSGRFGDTEAFFGQGTRLTVV.

This clonotype was counted a few times. The chain couples TRBV7-7 to TRBJ2-2, with TRBD1 identical over 9 bases. The CDR3 runs to 14 residues. Germline V gene data show CDR1 as SSHAT and CDR2 as FNYEAQ (reference sequence). Germline trimming cut 5 bases from V and 7 bases from J; bases unmatched to any gene: 5. CDR3 in DNA: TGTGCCAGCAGCCCCGGGACAGGGATCGGGGAGCTGTTTTTT. The encoded protein is CASSPGTGIGELFF.

Here the CDR3 reads CAWSDSGPREFF. Here the CDR3 DNA reads TGTGCCTGGAGTGACTCAGGGCCCCGGGAATTCTTC. The chain joins TRBV30 to TRBJ2-1, with D possibly being TRBD1 or TRBD2 (5 bases each). The germline V gene encodes CDR1 GTSNPN and CDR2 SVGIG (reference sequence). V was clipped by 1 base and J by 16 bases, with 17 bases between them. This CDR3 is 12 amino acids long.

This clonotype was seen a handful of times. The chain joins TRBV15 to TRBJ2-3; D perhaps matches TRBD1 (6 bases). The germline gives CDR1 LNHNV, CDR2 YYDKDF (reference sequence). Trimming took 4 bases from V and 3 from J, leaving 11 bases between them. The CDR3 consists of 14 residues. The CDR3 loop reads CATSTRQGTDTQYF. CDR3 coding DNA: TGTGCCACCAGCACAAGGCAGGGGACAGATACGCAGTATTTT.

The chain couples TRBV2 to TRBJ2-2; D may be TRBD2 (5 bases). The CDR3 consists of 13 residues. Germline CDR1 is SNHLY and CDR2 is FYNNEI. V was cut by 7 bases and J by 5 bases, with 11 bases left in between. CDR3 sequence: CASIKRGTGELFF. DNA for the CDR3: TGTGCCAGCATTAAACGAGGGACCGGGGAGCTGTTTTTT.

This chain uses TRBV24-1 with TRBJ2-7; D is ambiguous. Germline-derived CDR1 and CDR2 are KGHDR and SFDVKD. The CDR3 runs 15 residues. The ends were cut back, 0 bases at V and 5 bases at J, with 13 bases in the middle. The CDR3 DNA follows: TGTGCCACCAGTGATTTGCTGGTGGGTCGGAACGAGCAGTACGTC. It specifies CATSDLLVGRNEQYV.

The chain uses TRBV24-1 and TRBJ2-1; D is possibly TRBD2 (5 bases). This CDR3 is built from 17 residues. V lost 3 bases and J 2 bases, leaving 16 bases between the germline ends. Germline assignment: CDR1 KGHDR and CDR2 SFDVKD. The chain's CDR3 is CATSDTPTTGTYNEQFF. The CDR3 coding sequence is TGTGCCACCAGTGATACCCCCACCACCGGGACCTACAATGAGCAGTTCTTC.

V is TRBV13 and J is TRBJ2-6; D ambiguous. With 3 bases removed from V and 0 bases from J, the gap between germline ends came to 9 bases. The CDR3 runs to 16 residues. CDR1 and CDR2 from the germline V gene are PRHDT and FYEKMQ (reference sequence). In nucleotides, the CDR3 is TGTGCCAGCAGCTTTGAAACTACCTCTGGGGCCAACGTCCTGACTTTC. It yields the protein CASSFETTSGANVLTF.

A single count supports this clonotype. V usage is TRBV20-1 and J usage is TRBJ2-3, with D tentatively TRBD2 (6 bases). Trimming took 6 bases from V and 2 from J, leaving 18 bases between them. Germline V gene lookup returns CDR1 DFQATT and CDR2 SNEGSKA (reference sequence). The CDR3 is made up of 15 amino acids. The CDR3 here is CSAPARTTNTDTQYF. In DNA, the CDR3 is TGCAGTGCCCCCGCCCGGACTACAAACACAGATACGCAGTATTTT.

V usage is TRBV4-1 and J usage is TRBJ1-1, with 9 bases aligning to TRBD1. Germline assignment: CDR1 MGHRA and CDR2 YSYEKL. The CDR3 runs to 16 residues. Unmatched junction bases numbered 10, after V lost 4 bases and J lost 4 bases. In DNA, the CDR3 is TGCGCCAGCAGCCCTACCTATGACAGGGGGACCACTGAAGCTTTCTTT. Its protein is CASSPTYDRGTTEAFF.

There are a few counts of this clonotype. This sequence joins TRBV11-2 and TRBJ2-1; possible D gene TRBD2, 6 bases. CDR1 and CDR2 (germline): SGHAT, FQNNGV. Trimming took 3 bases from V and 4 from J, leaving 10 bases between them. This CDR3 is 14 amino acids long. This CDR3 is CASSLVAEYNEQFF. CDR3 nucleotide sequence: TGTGCCAGCAGCTTGGTAGCGGAGTACAATGAGCAGTTCTTC.

This sequence joins TRBV2 and TRBJ1-2; D not resolved. V was trimmed by 1 base and J by 7 bases, leaving 7 bases between them. The CDR3 is made up of 12 amino acids. Per germline, CDR1 SNHLY and CDR2 FYNNEI. CDR3 DNA: TGTGCCAGCAGTGAAGGGTATGGTGGCTACACCTTC. It is translated as CASSEGYGGYTF.